The sequence of this TCR beta chain was determined in a study of blood T cell repertoires in COVID-19. Study as a whole: From T cells, B-cell-depleted T cells, or PBMCs came the material, which was cDNA or gDNA.

Germline CDR1 is SGHRS and CDR2 is YFSETQ. V was trimmed by 3 bases and J by 0 bases, leaving 12 bases between them. This CDR3 is built from 16 residues. As processed by the authors: Reference gene primer amplification yielded estimated nucleated cell counts. Libraries were prepared by immunoSEQ multiplex PCR; TCRdb keeps only in-frame clonotypes and omits some of them. V and J calls and clone size are copied from that table; D and trimming were computed from the DNA. This table holds around 100,000 clones, around 85% found once. This receptor was obtained from a woman between 65 and 79 years old with active or convalescent COVID-19. Sequenced material: peripheral blood. V gene TRBV5-1 combines with J gene TRBJ1-4; D is ambiguous. The CDR3 nucleotides are TGCGCCAGCAGCTCAGGCGACATGACAACTAATGAAAAACTGTTTTTT. Translated, it gives CASSSGDMTTNEKLFF.